Below, 22 T cell receptor beta chains from the same sample are listed, as sequenced in a study of blood T cell repertoires in COVID-19. Sequencing was performed with immunoSEQ multiplex PCR; in TCRdb, only in-frame clones are kept and a portion is missing. The repertoire holds about 210,000 clones, with 86% as singletons. Sample: PBMCs or T cells enriched from blood (not recorded which). All receptors come from a man aged 40-55 years with acute COVID-19.

Here the CDR3 DNA reads TGTGCCAGCACCCCAGCGGGGATGAACCAAGAGACCCAGTACTTC. Encoded protein: CASTPAGMNQETQYF. This chain uses TRBV9 with TRBJ2-5; 7 positions match TRBD2. This CDR3 has 15 residues. The J segment lost 0 bases and the V segment lost 6 bases, leaving 8 bases of the junction unmatched. In germline, CDR1 is SGDLS, CDR2 YYNGEE. Full variable domain (outside the CDR3, taken from reference TRBV9 and TRBJ2-5): DSGVTQTPKHLITATGQRVTLRCSPRSGDLSVYWYQQSLDQGLQFLIQYYNGEERAKGNILERFSAQQFPDLHSELNLSSLELGDSALYFCASTPAGMNQETQYFGPGTRLLVL.

V and J are TRBV28 and TRBJ2-7; 7 positions agree with TRBD2. V shed 6 bases and J 2 bases; nucleotides not matched to a gene: 10. This CDR3 has 15 residues. Germline lookup yields CDR1 MDHEN and CDR2 SYDVKM. CDR3 residues: CASRDEGRAAYEQYF. CDR3 nucleotides: TGTGCCAGCAGGGACGAGGGGAGGGCGGCCTACGAGCAGTACTTC.

The V gene is TRBV18, the J gene TRBJ1-2; tentative D call: TRBD1 (6 bases). V shed 3 bases and J shed 6 bases, with 11 bases lying between them. This CDR3 has 13 residues. Germline CDR1 KGHSH, CDR2 LQKENI. The CDR3 reads CASSPSTGDGYTF. The CDR3 DNA reads TGTGCCAGCTCACCCTCGACAGGAGATGGCTACACCTTC.

The gene calls are TRBV28 and TRBJ2-3, with 9 bases that match TRBD1. Germline V gene data show CDR1 as MDHEN and CDR2 as SYDVKM. The CDR3 contains 14 residues. The V gene end was trimmed by 6 bases and the J gene end by 6 bases; junction bases not matched to a gene: 7. CDR3 protein: CASRPTGGADTQYF. CDR3 in DNA: TGTGCCAGCAGACCAACAGGGGGCGCCGATACGCAGTATTTT.

This clone occurred many times. The chain combines TRBV28 with TRBJ1-2; a possible D gene is TRBD1 (6 bases). The CDR3 has 13 residues. The V gene's germline CDR1 is MDHEN and CDR2 SYDVKM. The V end was cut by 5 bases, the J end by 10 bases, with 17 bases between. The CDR3 region has the DNA TGTGCCAGCAGTAGGCAGGGGACCGAATACTACACCTTC. Protein: CASSRQGTEYYTF.

This chain connects TRBV7-9 to TRBJ1-4; 12 bases map to TRBD1. Germline assignment: CDR1 SEHNR and CDR2 FQNEAQ (reference sequence). Trimming removed 3 bases from V and 8 bases from J; junction bases left unmatched: 4. The CDR3 covers 15 residues. The CDR3 spells CASSLGTGGREKLFF. The CDR3 DNA follows: TGTGCCAGCAGCTTGGGGACAGGGGGCAGGGAAAAACTGTTTTTT.

The chain is built from TRBV4-2 and TRBJ1-1; 9 bases are a match to TRBD1. The V segment lost 3 bases and the J segment 3 bases; nucleotides outside the gene matches: 11. The CDR3 consists of 17 residues. From germline, CDR1 is LGHNA and CDR2 YNFKEQ. Here the CDR3 DNA reads TGTGCCAGCAGCCAGCCAACCGGGACAGGGATCGACACTGAAGCTTTCTTT. Amino acid sequence: CASSQPTGTGIDTEAFF.

This sequence joins TRBV6-2 or TRBV6-3 and TRBJ2-5, with 8 nucleotides matching TRBD2. The V gene's germline CDR1 is MNHEY and CDR2 SVGEGT. Germline trimming cut 0 bases from V and 3 bases from J; bases unmatched to any gene: 9. The CDR3 has 17 residues. DNA for the CDR3: TGTGCCAGCAGTTACTCGACAGGAAGCGGGAGTAAAGAGACCCAGTACTTC. Amino acids: CASSYSTGSGSKETQYF.

This clone is a singleton in its sample. Other nucleotide sequences in the sample specify the same CDR3. The CDR3 is CASSPSGLTDTQYF. The CDR3 nucleotides read TGTGCCAGCTCACCCAGCGGACTCACAGATACGCAGTATTTT. The chain has TRBV18 and TRBJ2-3; TRBD2 might be the D (5 bases). The CDR3 totals 14 residues. V lost 3 bases and J lost 2, with 9 bases in between. Germline lookup yields CDR1 KGHSH and CDR2 LQKENI. Combining the CDR3 with reference TRBV18 and TRBJ2-3 gives the whole variable domain NAGVMQNPRHLVRRRGQEARLRCSPMKGHSHVYWYRQLPEEGLKFMVYLQKENIIDESGMPKERFSAEFPKEGPSILRIQQVVRGDSAAYFCASSPSGLTDTQYFGPGTRLTVL.

The chain couples TRBV7-3 to TRBJ2-7; 7 nucleotides align to TRBD2. Germline V CDR1 and CDR2: SGHTA, FQGTGA. V gave up 2 bases and J gave up 7 bases; unmatched junction bases: 5. The CDR3 has 13 residues. CDR3: CASSLGLVGEQYF. CDR3 nucleotide sequence: TGTGCCAGCAGCTTAGGACTAGTGGGTGAGCAGTACTTC.

The rearrangement links TRBV30 to TRBJ2-7, with TRBD2 as a possible D gene (6 bases). Deletions cut 0 bases from V and 6 bases from J, with 12 bases between. Germline-derived CDR1 and CDR2 are GTSNPN and SVGIG (reference sequence). CDR3 size: 13 residues. Here the CDR3 reads CAWSVLGGTEQYF. Here the CDR3 DNA reads TGTGCCTGGAGTGTACTCGGAGGGACCGAGCAGTACTTC.

The chain employs TRBV7-2 and TRBJ2-3, with D unresolved. The germline V gene has CDR1 SGHTA and CDR2 FQGNSA. This CDR3 comprises 13 residues. V was pared by 2 bases and J by 1 base, with 4 bases between. The CDR3 coding sequence is TGTGCCAGCAGCTTACTTGGCACAGATACGCAGTATTTT. This gives the protein CASSLLGTDTQYF.

V is TRBV9 and J is TRBJ2-7; the match to TRBD1 covers 9 bases. This CDR3 has 15 amino acids. The V and J ends lost 3 bases and 3 bases, in that order; junction bases with no gene match: 7. Per the germline V gene, CDR1 is SGDLS and CDR2 is YYNGEE. CDR3 DNA sequence: TGTGCCAGCAGCGGTCCGGGACAGGGCGTCTACGAGCAGTACTTC. This codes for CASSGPGQGVYEQYF.

The chain joins TRBV30 to TRBJ2-7; 10 bases are shared with TRBD2. The germline CDR1 and CDR2 sequences are GTSNPN and SVGIG (reference sequence). The CDR3 is 15 residues long. Unmatched junction bases numbered 12, after V lost 3 bases and J lost 7 bases. In nucleotides, the CDR3 is TGTGCCTGGAGGGGTGGGTCTAGCGGGAGTTGGGAGCAGTACTTC. Protein product: CAWRGGSSGSWEQYF.

The chain couples TRBV4-2 to TRBJ2-7; TRBD2 agrees at 9 bases. Trimming at V came to 1 base and at J to 3 bases, leaving 7 bases not matched to a gene. Germline assignment: CDR1 LGHNA and CDR2 YNFKEQ. The CDR3 contains 16 residues. The CDR3 here is CASSQGSGSFLYEQYF. The CDR3 DNA sequence: TGTGCCAGCAGCCAAGGTAGCGGGAGCTTCCTCTACGAGCAGTACTTC.

This chain connects TRBV4-2 to TRBJ2-3; 10 nucleotides align to TRBD2. Germline V lookup: CDR1 LGHNA, CDR2 YNFKEQ. The length of the CDR3 is 16 residues. Trimming took 1 base from V and 5 from J; bases not matched to a gene: 6. The CDR3 sequence is CASSQGSSGSVDTQYF. CDR3 DNA sequence: TGTGCCAGCAGCCAAGGTTCTAGCGGGAGTGTAGATACGCAGTATTTT.

J is TRBJ1-5 and V is TRBV7-6; 7 bases agree with TRBD1. Per the germline V gene, CDR1 is SGHVS and CDR2 is FNYEAQ. J lost 3 bases, V lost 5 bases, and 4 bases had no gene match. There are 14 residues in the CDR3. The CDR3 DNA follows: TGTGCCAGCAGCCCACAGGGGAACAATCAGCCCCAGCATTTT. Translating gives CASSPQGNNQPQHF.

This clone was picked up a small number of times. The chain is built from TRBV5-1 and TRBJ2-1; TRBD2 matches 9 bases. V lost 1 base to trimming and J lost 4 bases; unmatched junction nucleotides: 9. Germline values: CDR1 SGHRS, CDR2 YFSETQ. The CDR3 is 17 residues long. The CDR3, as DNA: TGCGCCAGCAGCTTGCCCCTAGCGGGAATTCCTTACAATGAGCAGTTCTTC. It yields the protein CASSLPLAGIPYNEQFF. Filled out from reference TRBV5-1 and TRBJ2-1, the complete variable domain reads KAGVTQTPRYLIKTRGQQVTLSCSPISGHRSVSWYQQTPGQGLQFLFEYFSETQRNKGNFPGRFSGRQFSNSRSEMNVSTLELGDSALYLCASSLPLAGIPYNEQFFGPGTRLTVL.

The J gene is TRBJ2-7, the V gene TRBV28, with 7 bases aligning to TRBD1. This CDR3 region has 14 residues. With V trimmed by 6 bases and J by 4 bases, 9 bases remained unmatched. Looked up from germline, CDR1 is MDHEN and CDR2 is SYDVKM. The chain's CDR3 is CASSKRGQPYEQYF. The CDR3 nucleotides are TGTGCCAGCAGCAAACGGGGACAGCCGTACGAGCAGTACTTC.

CDR3 loop: CASSVQGATAWEQYF. Here the CDR3 DNA reads TGTGCCAGCAGTGTCCAGGGGGCCACGGCTTGGGAGCAGTACTTC. This chain joins TRBV2 and TRBJ2-7, with 8 bases that match TRBD1. CDR1 and CDR2 (germline): SNHLY, FYNNEI. The CDR3 has 15 amino acids. The J segment lost 7 bases and the V segment lost 4 bases, leaving 12 bases of the junction unmatched. The variable domain in full, with the rest retrieved from reference TRBV2 and TRBJ2-7, is EPEVTQTPSHQVTQMGQEVILRCVPISNHLYFYWYRQILGQKVEFLVSFYNNEISEKSEIFDDQFSVERPDGSNFTLKIRSTKLEDSAMYFCASSVQGATAWEQYFGPGTRLTVT.

This clone occurred many times. V gene TRBV4-1 combines with J gene TRBJ2-7; 11 bases match TRBD2. The V segment lost 1 base and the J segment 1 base; nucleotides outside the gene matches: 9. Germline V gene lookup returns CDR1 MGHRA and CDR2 YSYEKL. CDR3 length: 18 amino acids. Written as DNA, the CDR3 is TGCGCCAGCAGCCAAGGGTTCTTTAGACTAGCGGGATCCTACGAGCAGTACTTC. This translates into CASSQGFFRLAGSYEQYF.

The chain is built from TRBV12-5 and TRBJ2-5; tentatively, D is TRBD2 (6 bases). The germline V gene has CDR1 LGHNT and CDR2 FRNRAP. Trimming left V 7 bases short and J 8 bases short, with 20 bases between. The CDR3 length is 14 residues. The CDR3 protein is CASAHSGGMFTQYF. CDR3 in DNA: TGTGCTAGTGCCCACTCGGGCGGGATGTTTACCCAGTACTTC.